This T cell receptor (beta chain) was identified during a study of breast tumors, draining lymph nodes, adjacent tissues. TCRdb re-derived calls from the multiplex PCR reads in MiXCR, one entry per CDR3 protein. The data contain 30,000 to 35,000 distinct CDR3 sequences, less than 65% of them singletons. This clonotype is categorized as medium-sized. With 6 bases removed from V and 7 bases from J, the gap between germline ends came to 24 bases. The CDR3 sequence is 16 residues long. The germline V gene encodes CDR1 MNHEY and CDR2 SVGEGT. The source of this sequence is a female donor with breast cancer. Some clones in this sample may be carry-over from other donors' samples. The V call is TRBV6-2 or TRBV6-3, the J call TRBJ1-2; possibly TRBD1 for D (5 bases). The sample consisted of breast tumor tissue. The CDR3 sequence is CASRRDGPAVWRGYTF. In nucleotides, the CDR3 is TGTGCCAGCAGACGGGACGGACCCGCCGTGTGGCGTGGCTACACCTTC.